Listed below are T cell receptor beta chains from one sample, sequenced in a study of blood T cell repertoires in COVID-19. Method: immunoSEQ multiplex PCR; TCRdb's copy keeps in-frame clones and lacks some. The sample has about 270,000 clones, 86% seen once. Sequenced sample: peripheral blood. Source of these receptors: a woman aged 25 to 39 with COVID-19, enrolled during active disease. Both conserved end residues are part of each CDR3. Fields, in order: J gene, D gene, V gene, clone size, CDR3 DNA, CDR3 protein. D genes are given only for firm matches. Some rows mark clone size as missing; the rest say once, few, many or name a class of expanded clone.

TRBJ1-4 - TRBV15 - TGTGCCACCAGCAGAGGGGGCGTAGGTGAAAAACTGTTTTTT CATSRGGVGEKLFF
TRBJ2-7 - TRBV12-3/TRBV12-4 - TGTGCCAGCACCGCTCCGGCTAGCTCGGAGCAGTACTTC CASTAPASSEQYF
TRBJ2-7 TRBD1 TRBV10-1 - TGCGCCAGCAGTGACCCGGGACAGGGGAAGGGCGAGCAGTACTTC CASSDPGQGKGEQYF
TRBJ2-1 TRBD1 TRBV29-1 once TGCAGCTTCAGACAGGGGAATGAGCAGTTCTTC CSFRQGNEQFF
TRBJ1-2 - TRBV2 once TGTGCCAGCAGACCCAGTCCTAGCTATGGCTACACCTTC CASRPSPSYGYTF
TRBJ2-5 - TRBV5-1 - TGCGCCAGCAGCTTGGTCGGCGGGGAATACCAAGAGACCCAGTACTTC CASSLVGGEYQETQYF
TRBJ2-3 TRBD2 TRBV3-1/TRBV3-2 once TGTGCCAGCAGCCAAGGAAGGCTAGCGGGGGGATCAGATACGCAGTATTTT CASSQGRLAGGSDTQYF
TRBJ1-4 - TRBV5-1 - TGCGCCAGCAGCTTGGATGGGGGGGCAACTAATGAAAAACTGTTTTTT CASSLDGGATNEKLFF
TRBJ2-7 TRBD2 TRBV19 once TGTGCCAGTTCGGGACTATCGCACTACGAGCAGTACTTC CASSGLSHYEQYF
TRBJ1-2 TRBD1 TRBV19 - TGTGCCAGTAGTATAATGAGGACAGGGCTTGACTATGGCTACACCTTC CASSIMRTGLDYGYTF
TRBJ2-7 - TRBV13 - TGTGCCAGCAGCTTAGTACAGAACGAGCAGTACTTC CASSLVQNEQYF
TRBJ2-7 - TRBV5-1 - TGCGCCAGCAGCTTGGACGTGACTAACTACGAGCAGTACTTC CASSLDVTNYEQYF
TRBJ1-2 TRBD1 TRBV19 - TGTGCCAGTAGTATAGATGTCTGGGACAGGGGAGGCTACACCTTC CASSIDVWDRGGYTF
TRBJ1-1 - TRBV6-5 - TGTGCCAGCAGTTACTCCTTGAACACTGAAGCTTTCTTT CASSYSLNTEAFF
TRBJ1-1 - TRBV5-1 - TGCGCCAGCAGCTTGACGGCGGGGAACACTGAAGCTTTCTTT CASSLTAGNTEAFF
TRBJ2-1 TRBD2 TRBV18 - TGTGCCAGCTCACCGCTGGGGCTAGCGGGGGGAAGTTCCTACAATGAGCAGTTCTTC CASSPLGLAGGSSYNEQFF
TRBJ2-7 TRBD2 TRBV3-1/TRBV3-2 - TGTGCCAGCAGCCATCTATCTAGCGGGGGCCCCTCCTACGAGCAGTACTTC CASSHLSSGGPSYEQYF
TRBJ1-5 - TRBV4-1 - TGCGCCAGCAGCCAAGATGGGGGGACTCAGCCCCAGCATTTT CASSQDGGTQPQHF
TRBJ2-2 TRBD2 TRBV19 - TGTGCCACGGGGGGCGGGGAGCTGTTTTTT CATGGGELFF
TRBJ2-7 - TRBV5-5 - TGTGCCAGCGGGGAGTCCTACGAGCAGTACTTC CASGESYEQYF
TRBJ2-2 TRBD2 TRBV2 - TGTGCCAGCAGTCTTCTGGCTCCTAGCGGACTGAACACCGGGGAGCTGTTTTTT CASSLLAPSGLNTGELFF
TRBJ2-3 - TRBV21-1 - TGTGCCAGCAGCCCCTTAAGCGGGGGGGCCGGGGACACAGATACGCAGTATTTT CASSPLSGGAGDTDTQYF
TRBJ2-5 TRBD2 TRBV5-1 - TGCGCCAGCAGCCTCCCGGGACTAGCGGGGTCAGAGACCCAGTACTTC CASSLPGLAGSETQYF
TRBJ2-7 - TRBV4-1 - TGCGCCAGCAGCCAAGATTCGGCAGGGGCTTCCTACGAGCAGTACTTC CASSQDSAGASYEQYF
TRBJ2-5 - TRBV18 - TGTGCCAGCTCAGAGGGCAGAGAGACCCAGTACTTC CASSEGRETQYF
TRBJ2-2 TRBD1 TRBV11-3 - TGTGCCAGCAGCGCCAGGGGGCCCGGGGAGCTGTTTTTT CASSARGPGELFF
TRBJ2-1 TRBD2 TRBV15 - TGTGCCACCGGGGGGCTAGCGGGGGCTAATGAGCAGTTCTTC CATGGLAGANEQFF
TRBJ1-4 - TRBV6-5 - TGTGCCAGCAGGAACAGGGAGCTTAATGAAAAACTGTTTTTT CASRNRELNEKLFF
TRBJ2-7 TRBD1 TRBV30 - TGTGCCTGGAGGGGGGGGGACAGGGCCGATTACGAGCAGTACTTC CAWRGGDRADYEQYF
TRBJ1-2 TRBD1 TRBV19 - TGTGCCAGTAGCCATCCGGGACAGGGTTTATATGGCTACACCTTC CASSHPGQGLYGYTF